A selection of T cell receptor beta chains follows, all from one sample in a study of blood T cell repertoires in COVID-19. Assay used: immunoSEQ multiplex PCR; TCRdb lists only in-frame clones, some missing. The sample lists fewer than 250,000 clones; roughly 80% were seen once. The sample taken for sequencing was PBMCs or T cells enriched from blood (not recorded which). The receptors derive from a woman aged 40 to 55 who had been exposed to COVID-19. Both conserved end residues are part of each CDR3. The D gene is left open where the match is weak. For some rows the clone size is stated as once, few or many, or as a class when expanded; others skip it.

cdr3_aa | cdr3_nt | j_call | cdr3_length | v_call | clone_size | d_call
CASSTGTEYEKLFF | TGTGCCAGCAGCACCGGGACAGAATATGAAAAACTGTTTTTT | TRBJ1-4 | 14 | TRBV9 | . | TRBD1
CSATRGGKLFF | TGCAGTGCCACACGAGGGGGAAAACTGTTTTTT | TRBJ1-4 | 11 | TRBV20-1 | . | .
CAWSVEWGRGEQYF | TGTGCCTGGAGTGTAGAATGGGGCAGGGGCGAGCAGTACTTC | TRBJ2-7 | 14 | TRBV30 | . | .
CASSPGRGLNLPNTEAFF | TGCGCCAGCAGCCCGGGCAGGGGGCTGAACCTACCGAACACTGAAGCTTTCTTT | TRBJ1-1 | 18 | TRBV5-1 | . | TRBD1
CASSWAQDQPQHF | TGTGCCAGCAGTTGGGCCCAAGACCAGCCCCAGCATTTT | TRBJ1-5 | 13 | TRBV12-3/TRBV12-4 | . | .
CASSRITSGVPGGEQFF | TGTGCCAGCAGCCGAATCACTAGCGGGGTCCCAGGAGGTGAGCAGTTCTTC | TRBJ2-1 | 17 | TRBV6-2/TRBV6-3 | . | TRBD2
CASSSGQGALEQYF | TGTGCCAGCAGCTCAGGACAGGGGGCTCTCGAGCAGTACTTC | TRBJ2-7 | 14 | TRBV7-2 | . | TRBD1
CASSLNGPLGYTF | TGTGCCAGCAGTTTAAACGGTCCCCTAGGCTACACCTTC | TRBJ1-2 | 13 | TRBV12-3/TRBV12-4 | . | .
CASSSSLAGYETQYF | TGTGCCAGCAGCTCCTCACTAGCGGGGTACGAGACCCAGTACTTC | TRBJ2-5 | 15 | TRBV7-6 | . | TRBD2
CASSPREQGLYGYTF | TGCGCCAGCAGCCCGAGGGAACAGGGTCTCTATGGCTACACCTTC | TRBJ1-2 | 15 | TRBV4-1 | . | .
CASSNDSKSYNEQFF | TGTGCCAGTAGTAACGACAGCAAATCCTACAATGAGCAGTTCTTC | TRBJ2-1 | 15 | TRBV19 | once | .
CASSLGQGEKLFF | TGTGCCAGCAGCTTAGGACAGGGTGAAAAACTGTTTTTT | TRBJ1-4 | 13 | TRBV7-2 | . | TRBD1
CASSAETGARSGNTIYF | TGTGCCAGCAGCGCCGAGACAGGGGCCCGCTCTGGAAACACCATATATTTT | TRBJ1-3 | 17 | TRBV9 | . | TRBD1
CALGAGGTDTQYF | TGTGCCTTGGGAGCGGGGGGCACAGATACGCAGTATTTT | TRBJ2-3 | 13 | TRBV19 | once | TRBD2
CASSLKGQPYEKLFF | TGTGCCAGCAGCCTCAAGGGACAGCCATATGAAAAACTGTTTTTT | TRBJ1-4 | 15 | TRBV3-1/TRBV3-2 | . | TRBD1
CASSFPGPANTGELFF | TGCGCCAGCAGCTTCCCCGGTCCCGCGAACACCGGGGAGCTGTTTTTT | TRBJ2-2 | 16 | TRBV5-1 | once | .
CASSESGTGGEKLFF | TGTGCCAGCAGTGAATCCGGGACAGGGGGCGAAAAACTGTTTTTT | TRBJ1-4 | 15 | TRBV2 | . | TRBD1
CASTPGSSSNTEAFF | TGTGCCAGCACCCCAGGAAGCTCGTCGAACACTGAAGCTTTCTTT | TRBJ1-1 | 15 | TRBV3-1/TRBV3-2 | . | .
CASSPRVGNTEAFF | TGTGCCAGCAGTCCCCGGGTGGGGAACACTGAAGCTTTCTTT | TRBJ1-1 | 14 | TRBV28 | . | .
CASSSSTGSRQKLFF | TGTGCCAGCAGTTCGTCGACAGGGAGTCGGCAAAAACTGTTTTTT | TRBJ1-4 | 15 | TRBV28 | few | TRBD1
CASSQGQGSLGYTEAFF | TGTGCCAGCAGCCAAGGACAGGGGAGTTTAGGGTACACTGAAGCTTTCTTT | TRBJ1-1 | 17 | TRBV3-1/TRBV3-2 | . | TRBD1
CSVDSGTYEQYF | TGCAGCGTTGACTCGGGAACCTACGAGCAGTACTTC | TRBJ2-7 | 12 | TRBV29-1 | . | .
CASSFGQGGEQYF | TGTGCCAGCAGCTTCGGACAGGGAGGCGAGCAGTACTTC | TRBJ2-7 | 13 | TRBV11-2 | . | TRBD1
CASSGRGNNEQFF | TGTGCCAGTAGCGGGCGGGGGAACAATGAGCAGTTCTTC | TRBJ2-1 | 13 | TRBV19 | . | TRBD2
CASSRGLYNTEAFF | TGTGCCAGCAGCAGGGGGCTATATAACACTGAAGCTTTCTTT | TRBJ1-1 | 14 | TRBV7-2 | . | TRBD1
CASGPPTTQYF | TGTGCTAGTGGTCCGCCTACGACCCAGTACTTC | TRBJ2-5 | 11 | TRBV12-5 | . | .
CASIEADRGVQPQHF | TGTGCCAGCATCGAGGCGGACAGGGGTGTCCAGCCCCAGCATTTT | TRBJ1-5 | 15 | TRBV6-5 | . | TRBD1
CASSRSGGGGNEQFF | TGTGCCAGCTCCCGTAGCGGGGGAGGTGGGAATGAGCAGTTCTTC | TRBJ2-1 | 15 | TRBV18 | . | TRBD2
CASSPIAGDPSTDTQYF | TGCGCCAGCAGTCCCATAGCGGGAGACCCTAGCACAGATACGCAGTATTTT | TRBJ2-3 | 17 | TRBV5-1 | . | TRBD2
CASSHRASANTEAFF | TGTGCCAGCAGCCACAGGGCCAGCGCGAACACTGAAGCTTTCTTT | TRBJ1-1 | 15 | TRBV16 | . | .
CASSQQPGQPFEAFF | TGCGCCAGCAGCCAACAACCGGGACAGCCTTTTGAAGCTTTCTTT | TRBJ1-1 | 15 | TRBV4-1 | few | TRBD1
CASSPGNRVPQETQYF | TGCGCCAGCAGCCCTGGGAACAGGGTACCCCAAGAGACCCAGTACTTC | TRBJ2-5 | 16 | TRBV5-1 | . | .
CASSLATDNTEAFF | TGCGCCAGCAGCTTGGCTACAGACAACACTGAAGCTTTCTTT | TRBJ1-1 | 14 | TRBV5-1 | . | .
CASSPGQGTTNEKLFF | TGTGCCAGCAGCCCGGGACAGGGGACAACTAATGAAAAACTGTTTTTT | TRBJ1-4 | 16 | TRBV11-1 | . | TRBD1
CASSLEGGPGNTIYF | TGCGCCAGCAGCTTGGAGGGGGGGCCTGGAAACACCATATATTTT | TRBJ1-3 | 15 | TRBV5-1 | . | .
CASSQEWQVGKLFF | TGTGCCAGCAGCCAAGAATGGCAGGTTGGGAAACTGTTTTTT | TRBJ1-4 | 14 | TRBV3-1/TRBV3-2 | . | .
CSVAGTSRDEQYF | TGCAGCGTAGCCGGGACTAGCAGGGACGAGCAGTACTTC | TRBJ2-7 | 13 | TRBV29-1 | . | TRBD2
CASSLGDRGRYEAFF | TGTGCCAGCAGCTTAGGGGACAGGGGACGCTACGAAGCTTTCTTT | TRBJ1-1 | 15 | TRBV7-9 | . | TRBD1
CASSPTGETEAFF | TGTGCCAGTAGCCCTACAGGGGAAACTGAAGCTTTCTTT | TRBJ1-1 | 13 | TRBV19 | . | TRBD1
CAISESAGYDGEQYF | TGTGCCATCAGTGAGTCAGCCGGGTATGATGGCGAGCAGTACTTC | TRBJ2-7 | 15 | TRBV10-3 | . | .
CASSPSGGASGTQYF | TGTGCCAGCAGCCCGAGCGGGGGGGCCAGTGGTACGCAGTATTTT | TRBJ2-3 | 15 | TRBV27 | . | TRBD2
CASSLVGQGRGNEQFF | TGTGCCAGCAGCTTAGTCGGACAGGGTAGGGGGAATGAGCAGTTCTTC | TRBJ2-1 | 16 | TRBV7-2 | few | TRBD1
CASTSGNQPQHF | TGTGCCAGCACTAGTGGGAATCAGCCCCAGCATTTT | TRBJ1-5 | 12 | TRBV18 | few | .
CASSFRRGYTF | TGTGCCAGCAGTTTCAGGCGTGGCTACACCTTC | TRBJ1-2 | 11 | TRBV28 | . | .
CASSSGVGREGRLFF | TGCGCCAGCAGCTCCGGAGTGGGGAGGGAGGGGAGACTGTTTTTT | TRBJ1-4 | 15 | TRBV4-1 | . | .
CASSGQGTDTQYF | TGTGCCAGCAGCGGACAGGGCACAGATACGCAGTATTTT | TRBJ2-3 | 13 | TRBV5-4 | . | TRBD1
CASSLSRETQYF | TGTGCCAGCAGCTTGTCGAGAGAGACCCAGTACTTC | TRBJ2-5 | 12 | TRBV5-6 | . | .
CASSPWGTTNEKLFF | TGTGCCAGCAGCCCTTGGGGGACTACTAATGAAAAACTGTTTTTT | TRBJ1-4 | 15 | TRBV5-6 | . | .
CASSERQGMNTEAFF | TGTGCCAGCAGTGAGCGACAGGGCATGAACACTGAAGCTTTCTTT | TRBJ1-1 | 15 | TRBV6-1 | . | TRBD1
CASSLVAGQGGGNTIYF | TGTGCCAGCAGCTTGGTTGCCGGACAGGGGGGCGGAAACACCATATATTTT | TRBJ1-3 | 17 | TRBV5-6 | . | TRBD1
CASSEVGVALYEQYF | TGTGCCAGCAGTGAAGTCGGGGTCGCGCTCTACGAGCAGTACTTC | TRBJ2-7 | 15 | TRBV2 | . | .
CASSRDFRSYEQYF | TGTGCCAGCAGCCGGGACTTTCGCTCCTACGAGCAGTACTTC | TRBJ2-7 | 14 | TRBV6-5 | . | .
CASSKGTGGVTEAFF | TGTGCCAGCAGCAAAGGGACAGGGGGCGTCACTGAAGCTTTCTTT | TRBJ1-1 | 15 | TRBV11-2 | . | TRBD1
CSVDTDTPDTQYF | TGCAGCGTTGATACGGACACCCCGGATACCCAGTACTTC | TRBJ2-5 | 13 | TRBV29-1 | . | .
CASSDPGPQGNEQFF | TGTGCCAGCAGTGACCCCGGGCCCCAGGGCAATGAGCAGTTCTTC | TRBJ2-1 | 15 | TRBV6-4 | . | .
CAIDRVGYTEAFF | TGTGCCATAGACAGGGTGGGCTACACTGAAGCTTTCTTT | TRBJ1-1 | 13 | TRBV30 | . | TRBD1
CASSERLGTLGGYTF | TGTGCCAGCAGTGAAAGGTTGGGGACACTCGGGGGCTACACCTTC | TRBJ1-2 | 15 | TRBV6-1 | . | .
CASSLAPNGGVTDTQYF | TGTGCCAGCAGCTTAGCCCCCAACGGGGGGGTCACAGATACGCAGTATTTT | TRBJ2-3 | 17 | TRBV7-2 | . | TRBD2
CASLRRDRGYEQYF | TGTGCCAGCCTCCGCCGGGACAGGGGCTACGAGCAGTACTTC | TRBJ2-7 | 14 | TRBV2 | . | TRBD1